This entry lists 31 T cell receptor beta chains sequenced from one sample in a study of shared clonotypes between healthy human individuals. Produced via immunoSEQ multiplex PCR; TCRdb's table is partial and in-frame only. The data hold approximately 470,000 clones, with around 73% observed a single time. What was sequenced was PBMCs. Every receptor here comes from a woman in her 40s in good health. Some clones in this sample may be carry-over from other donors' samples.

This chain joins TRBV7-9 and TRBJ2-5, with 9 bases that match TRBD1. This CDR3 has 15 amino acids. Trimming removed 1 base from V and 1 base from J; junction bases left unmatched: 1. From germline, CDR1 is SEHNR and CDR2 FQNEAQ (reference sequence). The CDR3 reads CASSLGGQGQETQYF. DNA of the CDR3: TGTGCCAGCAGCTTAGGGGGACAGGGCCAAGAGACCCAGTACTTC. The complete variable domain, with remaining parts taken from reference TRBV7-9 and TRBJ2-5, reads DTGVSQNPRHKITKRGQNVTFRCDPISEHNRLYWYRQTLGQGPEFLTYFQNEAQLEKSRLLSDRFSAERPKGSFSTLEIQRTEQGDSAMYLCASSLGGQGQETQYFGPGTRLLVL.

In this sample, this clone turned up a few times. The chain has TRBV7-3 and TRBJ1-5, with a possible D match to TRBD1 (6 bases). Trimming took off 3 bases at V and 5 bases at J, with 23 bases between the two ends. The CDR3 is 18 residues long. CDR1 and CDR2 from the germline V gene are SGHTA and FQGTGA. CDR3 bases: TGTGCCAGCAGCTTTAGCAGGGGTGTCATGCTGAATGATCAGCCCCAGCATTTT. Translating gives CASSFSRGVMLNDQPQHF.

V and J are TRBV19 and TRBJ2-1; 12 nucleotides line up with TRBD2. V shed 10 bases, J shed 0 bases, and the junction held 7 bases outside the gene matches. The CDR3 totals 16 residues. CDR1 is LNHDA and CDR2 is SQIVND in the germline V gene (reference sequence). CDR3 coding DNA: TGTGCCACGAGGACTAGCGGGACGAGCTCCTACAATGAGCAGTTCTTC. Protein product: CATRTSGTSSYNEQFF. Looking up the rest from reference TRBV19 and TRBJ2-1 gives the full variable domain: DGGITQSPKYLFRKEGQNVTLSCEQNLNHDAMYWYRQDPGQGLRLIYYSQIVNDFQKGDIAEGYSVSREKKESFPLTVTSAQKNPTAFYLCATRTSGTSSYNEQFFGPGTRLTVL.

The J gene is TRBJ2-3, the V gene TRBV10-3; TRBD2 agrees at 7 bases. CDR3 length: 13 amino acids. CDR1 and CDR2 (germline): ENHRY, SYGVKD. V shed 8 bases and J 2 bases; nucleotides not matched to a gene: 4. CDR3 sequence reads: CAIQAGSTDTQYF. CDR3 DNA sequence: TGTGCCATCCAAGCGGGGTCCACAGATACGCAGTATTTT.

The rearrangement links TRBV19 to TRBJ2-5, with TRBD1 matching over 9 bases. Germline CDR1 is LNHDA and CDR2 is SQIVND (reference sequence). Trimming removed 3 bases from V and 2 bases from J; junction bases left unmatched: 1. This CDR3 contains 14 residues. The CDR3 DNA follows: TGTGCCAGTAGTATCGACAGGGGGCAAGAGACCCAGTACTTC. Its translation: CASSIDRGQETQYF.

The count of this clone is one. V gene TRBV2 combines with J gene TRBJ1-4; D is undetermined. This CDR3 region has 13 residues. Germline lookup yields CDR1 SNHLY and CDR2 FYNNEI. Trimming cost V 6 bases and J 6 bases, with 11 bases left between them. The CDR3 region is CASRGHRDEKLFF. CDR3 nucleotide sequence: TGTGCCAGCAGGGGCCACAGAGATGAAAAACTGTTTTTT.

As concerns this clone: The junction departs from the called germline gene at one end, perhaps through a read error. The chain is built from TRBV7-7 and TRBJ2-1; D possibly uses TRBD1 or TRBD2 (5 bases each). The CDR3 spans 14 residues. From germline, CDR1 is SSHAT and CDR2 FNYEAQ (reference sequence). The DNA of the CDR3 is TGTGCTAGCAGCCCGACCTCGGGGCACAATGAGCAGTTCTTC. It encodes CASSPTSGHNEQFF.

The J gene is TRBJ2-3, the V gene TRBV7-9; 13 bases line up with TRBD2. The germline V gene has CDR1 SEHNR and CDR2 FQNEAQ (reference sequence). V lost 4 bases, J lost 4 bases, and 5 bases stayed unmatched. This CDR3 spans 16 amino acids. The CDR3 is CASSSGGLAGSDTQYF. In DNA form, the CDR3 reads TGTGCCAGCAGCTCTGGGGGACTAGCGGGATCAGATACGCAGTATTTT.

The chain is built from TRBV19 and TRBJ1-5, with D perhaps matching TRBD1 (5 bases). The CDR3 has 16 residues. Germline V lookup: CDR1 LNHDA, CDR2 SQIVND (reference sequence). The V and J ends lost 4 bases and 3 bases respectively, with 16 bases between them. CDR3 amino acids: CASSKAGGRVNQPQHF. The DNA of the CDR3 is TGTGCCAGTAGTAAGGCGGGGGGTAGGGTCAATCAGCCCCAGCATTTT.

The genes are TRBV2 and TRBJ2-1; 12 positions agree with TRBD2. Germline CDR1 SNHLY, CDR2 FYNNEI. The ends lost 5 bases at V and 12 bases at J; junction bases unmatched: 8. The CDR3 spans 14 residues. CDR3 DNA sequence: TGTGCCAGCAGTATGGCCCTAGCGGGAGGGGGGCAGTTCTTC. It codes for CASSMALAGGGQFF.

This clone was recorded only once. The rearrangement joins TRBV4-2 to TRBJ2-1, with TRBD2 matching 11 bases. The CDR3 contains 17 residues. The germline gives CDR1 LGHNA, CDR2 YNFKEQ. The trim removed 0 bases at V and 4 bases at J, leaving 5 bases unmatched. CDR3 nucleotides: TGTGCCAGCAGCCAAGATCGGAGGACTAGCGGGTACAATGAGCAGTTCTTC. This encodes CASSQDRRTSGYNEQFF.

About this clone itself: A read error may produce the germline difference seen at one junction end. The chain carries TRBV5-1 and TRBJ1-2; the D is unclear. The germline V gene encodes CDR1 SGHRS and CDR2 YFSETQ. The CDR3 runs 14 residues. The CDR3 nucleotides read TGCGCCAGCAGCTTAGACGGTAGTGACTATGGCTGCACCTTC. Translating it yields CASSLDGSDYGCTF.

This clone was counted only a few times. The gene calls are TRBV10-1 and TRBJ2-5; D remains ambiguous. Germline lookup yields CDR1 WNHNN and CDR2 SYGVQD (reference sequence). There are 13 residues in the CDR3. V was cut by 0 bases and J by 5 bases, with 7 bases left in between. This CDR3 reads CASSESSRETQYF. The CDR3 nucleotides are TGCGCCAGCAGTGAGTCGTCCAGGGAGACCCAGTACTTC.

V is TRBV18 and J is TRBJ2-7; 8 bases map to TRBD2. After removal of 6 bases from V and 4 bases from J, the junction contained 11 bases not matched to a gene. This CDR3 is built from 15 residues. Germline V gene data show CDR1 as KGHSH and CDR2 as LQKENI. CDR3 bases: TGTGCCAGCTCGCGGTCACTAGCGGAGTCTTACGAGCAGTACTTC. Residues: CASSRSLAESYEQYF.

The CDR3 sequence is CASSQGQGLSNQPQHF. The CDR3 DNA follows: TGTGCCAGCAGCCAAGGACAGGGGTTGAGCAATCAGCCCCAGCATTTT. V gene TRBV7-6 combines with J gene TRBJ1-5; 9 nucleotides agree with TRBD1. The trim removed 5 bases at V and 1 base at J, leaving 6 bases unmatched. The CDR3 runs to 16 residues. Per the germline V gene, CDR1 is SGHVS and CDR2 is FNYEAQ.

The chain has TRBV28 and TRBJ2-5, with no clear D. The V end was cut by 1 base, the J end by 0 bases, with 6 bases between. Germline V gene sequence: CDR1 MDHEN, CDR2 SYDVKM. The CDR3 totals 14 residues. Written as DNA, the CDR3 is TGTGCCAGCAGTTTATTAGGCAACCAAGAGACCCAGTACTTC. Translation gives CASSLLGNQETQYF.

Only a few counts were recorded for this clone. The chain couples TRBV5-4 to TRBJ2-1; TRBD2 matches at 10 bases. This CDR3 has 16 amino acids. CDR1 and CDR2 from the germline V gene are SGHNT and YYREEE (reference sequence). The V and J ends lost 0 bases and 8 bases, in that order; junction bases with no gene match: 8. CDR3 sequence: CASSLGLAGERDEQFF. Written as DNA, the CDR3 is TGTGCCAGCAGCTTGGGGCTAGCGGGAGAGAGGGATGAGCAGTTCTTC. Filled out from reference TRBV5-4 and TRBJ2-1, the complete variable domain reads ETGVTQSPTHLIKTRGQQVTLRCSSQSGHNTVSWYQQALGQGPQFIFQYYREEENGRGNFPPRFSGLQFPNYSSELNVNALELDDSALYLCASSLGLAGERDEQFFGPGTRLTVL.

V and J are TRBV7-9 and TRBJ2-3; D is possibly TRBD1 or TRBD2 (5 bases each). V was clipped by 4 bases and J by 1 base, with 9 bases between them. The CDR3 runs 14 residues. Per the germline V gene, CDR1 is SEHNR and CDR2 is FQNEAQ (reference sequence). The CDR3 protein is CASSSRDGTDTQYF. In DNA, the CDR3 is TGTGCCAGCAGCTCCCGGGACGGCACAGATACGCAGTATTTT.

This chain's CDR3 is CASSLVGGRYEQYF. The CDR3, as DNA: TGTGCCAGCAGCTTGGTAGGCGGGCGCTACGAGCAGTACTTC. The chain links TRBV5-4 to TRBJ2-7, with a possible D match to TRBD2 (5 bases). This CDR3 comprises 14 residues. The V and J ends lost 0 bases and 3 bases respectively, with 10 bases between them. Germline V CDR1 and CDR2: SGHNT, YYREEE (reference sequence). Together with reference TRBV5-4 and TRBJ2-7, the CDR3 gives the full variable domain: ETGVTQSPTHLIKTRGQQVTLRCSSQSGHNTVSWYQQALGQGPQFIFQYYREEENGRGNFPPRFSGLQFPNYSSELNVNALELDDSALYLCASSLVGGRYEQYFGPGTRLTVT.

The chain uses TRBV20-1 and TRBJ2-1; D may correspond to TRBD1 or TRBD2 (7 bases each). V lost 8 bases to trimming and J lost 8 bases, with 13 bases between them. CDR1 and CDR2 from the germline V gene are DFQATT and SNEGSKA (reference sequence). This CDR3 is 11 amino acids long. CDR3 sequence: CSTRGGDEQFF. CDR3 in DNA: TGCAGTACCAGGGGGGGAGATGAGCAGTTCTTC.

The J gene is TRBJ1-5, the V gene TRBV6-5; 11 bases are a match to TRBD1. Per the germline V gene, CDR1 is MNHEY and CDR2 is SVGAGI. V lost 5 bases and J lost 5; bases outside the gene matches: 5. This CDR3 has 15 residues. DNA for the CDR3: TGTGCCAGCAGTCCAGGACAGGGGGCCTATCAGCCCCAGCATTTT. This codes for CASSPGQGAYQPQHF.

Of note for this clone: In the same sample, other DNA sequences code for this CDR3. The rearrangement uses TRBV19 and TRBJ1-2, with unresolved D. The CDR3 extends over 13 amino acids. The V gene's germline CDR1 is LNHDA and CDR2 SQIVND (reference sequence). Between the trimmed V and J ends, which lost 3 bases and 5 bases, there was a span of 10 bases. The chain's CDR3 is CASSIPGIYGYTF. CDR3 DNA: TGTGCCAGTAGTATCCCCGGGATTTATGGCTACACCTTC.

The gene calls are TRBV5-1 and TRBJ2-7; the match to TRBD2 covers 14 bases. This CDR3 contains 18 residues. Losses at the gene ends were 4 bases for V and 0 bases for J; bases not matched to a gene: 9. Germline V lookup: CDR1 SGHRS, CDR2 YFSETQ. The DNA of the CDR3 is TGCGCCAGCAGCCCCCGGGGACTAGCGGGAGATTTCTCCTACGAGCAGTACTTC. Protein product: CASSPRGLAGDFSYEQYF. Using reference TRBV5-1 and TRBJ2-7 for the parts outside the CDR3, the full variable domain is KAGVTQTPRYLIKTRGQQVTLSCSPISGHRSVSWYQQTPGQGLQFLFEYFSETQRNKGNFPGRFSGRQFSNSRSEMNVSTLELGDSALYLCASSPRGLAGDFSYEQYFGPGTRLTVT.

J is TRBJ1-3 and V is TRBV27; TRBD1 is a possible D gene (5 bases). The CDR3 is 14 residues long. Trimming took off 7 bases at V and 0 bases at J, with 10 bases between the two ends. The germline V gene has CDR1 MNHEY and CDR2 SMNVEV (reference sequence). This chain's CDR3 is CASTPDSSGNTIYF. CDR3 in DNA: TGTGCCAGCACCCCAGACAGCTCTGGAAACACCATATATTTT.

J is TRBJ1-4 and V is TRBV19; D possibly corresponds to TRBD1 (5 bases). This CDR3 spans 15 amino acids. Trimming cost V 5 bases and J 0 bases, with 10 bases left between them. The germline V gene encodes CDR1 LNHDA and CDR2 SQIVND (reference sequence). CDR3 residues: CASSRQTATNEKLFF. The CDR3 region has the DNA TGTGCCAGTAGTCGACAGACTGCAACTAATGAAAAACTGTTTTTT.

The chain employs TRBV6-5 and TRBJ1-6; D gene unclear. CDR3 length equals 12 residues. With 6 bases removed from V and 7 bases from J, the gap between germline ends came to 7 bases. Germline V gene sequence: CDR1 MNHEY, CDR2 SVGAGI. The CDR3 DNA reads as TGTGCCAGCAGGGCGGGGAATTCACCCCTCCACTTT. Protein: CASRAGNSPLHF.

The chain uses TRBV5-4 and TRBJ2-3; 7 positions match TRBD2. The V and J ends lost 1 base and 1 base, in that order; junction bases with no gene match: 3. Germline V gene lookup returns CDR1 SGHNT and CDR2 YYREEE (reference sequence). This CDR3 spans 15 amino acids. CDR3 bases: TGTGCCAGCAGCTTGCTTACTAGCGGCACAGATACGCAGTATTTT. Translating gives CASSLLTSGTDTQYF.

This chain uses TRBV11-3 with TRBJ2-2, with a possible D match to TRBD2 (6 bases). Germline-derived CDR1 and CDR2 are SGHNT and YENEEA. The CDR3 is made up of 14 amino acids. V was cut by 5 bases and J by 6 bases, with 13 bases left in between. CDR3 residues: CASSPGGVPGELFF. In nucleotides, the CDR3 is TGTGCCAGCAGCCCCGGAGGGGTACCCGGGGAGCTGTTTTTT.

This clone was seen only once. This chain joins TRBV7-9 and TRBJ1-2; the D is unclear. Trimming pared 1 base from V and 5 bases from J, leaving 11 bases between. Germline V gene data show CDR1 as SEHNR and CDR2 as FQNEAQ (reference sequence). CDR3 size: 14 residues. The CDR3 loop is CASSLGVLTYGYTF. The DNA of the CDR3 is TGTGCCAGCAGCTTAGGAGTCCTGACTTATGGCTACACCTTC. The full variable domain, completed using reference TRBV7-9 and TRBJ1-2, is DTGVSQNPRHKITKRGQNVTFRCDPISEHNRLYWYRQTLGQGPEFLTYFQNEAQLEKSRLLSDRFSAERPKGSFSTLEIQRTEQGDSAMYLCASSLGVLTYGYTFGSGTRLTVV.

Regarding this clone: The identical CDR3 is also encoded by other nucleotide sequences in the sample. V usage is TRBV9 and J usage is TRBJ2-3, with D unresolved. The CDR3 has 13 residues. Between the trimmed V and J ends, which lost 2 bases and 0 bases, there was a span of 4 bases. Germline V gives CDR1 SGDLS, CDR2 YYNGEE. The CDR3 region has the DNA TGTGCCAGCAGCGTTATTAGCACAGATACGCAGTATTTT. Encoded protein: CASSVISTDTQYF.

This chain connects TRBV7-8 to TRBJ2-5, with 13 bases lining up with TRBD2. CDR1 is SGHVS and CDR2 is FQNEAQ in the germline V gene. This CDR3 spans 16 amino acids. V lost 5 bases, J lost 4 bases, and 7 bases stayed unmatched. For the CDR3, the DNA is TGTGCCAGCAGCCTACTAGCGGGAGGGCCGAGAGAGACCCAGTACTTC. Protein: CASSLLAGGPRETQYF.